The subject of this entry is one TCR beta chain. Only one count was recorded for this clonotype. Its specific antigen is unknown. There are no base qualities to consult, and no much larger clone falls within one base. The sample originates from a study of identical twins (TCRdb year 2016). Concerning the study at large: The study deep-sequenced TCR alpha and beta repertoires from monozygotic twins, unrelated adults of various ages and cord blood to test whether fetal clonotypes persist. Replicate twin experiments were performed at different times using different library preparation protocols to rule out contamination.

Every donor was a healthy Caucasian. Three pairs of female monozygotic twins, all aged roughly 18 to 29 years, made up the twin cohort. Positive isolation kits from Invitrogen were used to isolate CD4+ and CD8+ T cell populations. Library creation used 5' RACE. The sequencer was an Illumina HiSeq 2000. A universal primer binding site was introduced by template switching, and a unique molecular identifier was present in the final cDNA, enabling accurate counting of TCR cDNA molecules. Specific primers in the conserved constant-segment region were used to synthesize first-strand cDNA for TCR alpha and beta chains. To control for contamination, every cDNA library was double barcoded, receiving both a SMART-Mk sample barcode and Illumina barcodes. TruSeq adapter sequences and Illumina sample barcodes were added in two successive PCR steps. The TCR alpha and beta cDNA libraries were sequenced on the Illumina HiSeq platform using custom primers. The study's processing was this. MiGEC processed the raw reads to extract unique molecular identifiers, while MiXCR was used to determine the CDR3 positions. Recombination models were inferred per individual with the repgenHMM and IGoR tools using an EM algorithm. The analysis of shared clonotypes was done with the tcR package in R, with sharing normalized by the product of cloneset sizes. Out-of-frame nonproductive sequences were analyzed to study raw recombination free of thymic and clonal selection effects. TCRdb reran the public reads through fastp at Q25 and MiXCR, keeping productive beta chains. Every CDR3 protein is listed once, alongside the most common genes and DNA of its rows. The V and J calls, along with clone size, are taken from TCRdb and not from the paper's own processing. Here the sample has around 490,000 distinct CDR3 sequences; roughly 15% occur a single time. Of the sample, 0.44% is held by the ten largest clones.

Here is what the overall study found, with its caveats: Compared with coincidental sharing between unrelated individuals, an excess of low generation-probability sequences was observed among out-of-frame TCR alpha sequences shared between twins. Excess twin sharing in beta out-of-frame sequences was weaker because fewer shared sequences lowered the signal-to-noise ratio. Fewer insertions were carried by abundant cord blood beta clonotypes; a weaker similar trend was observed in young adult naive repertoires, while no such trend was observed in memory repertoires. Because the same donors could not be followed over many years, conclusions were based on cross-sectional statistical analysis. In monozygotic twins, out-of-frame TCR alpha sharing was systematically underestimated by recombination models, although the models agreed with sharing between unrelated individuals. Invariant T cells such as MAIT and iNKT could partly confound zero-insertion analyses, though diverse VJ usage argued against this for most clonotypes.

These data were also filed under a second study, of yellow fever vaccine responses in identical twins. The second study's authors report: The T cell response to vaccination in identical twins was reported by the authors to appear partly convergent and partly personalized. In the study, vaccine-responding T cell clones were precisely tracked in identical twins.

Input material: CD4+ T cells sorted from blood. The TCR sequence derives from a woman between 18 and 29 years old in good health.

This receptor has the CDR3 CASTFRAANTGELFF. DNA sequence: TGTGCCAGCACCTTCAGGGCGGCGAACACCGGGGAGCTGTTTTTT. The chain employs TRBV27 and TRBJ2-2; TRBD1 is possibly the D segment (5 matching bases). According to the germline V gene (reference sequence), CDR1 reads MNHEY and CDR2 reads SMNVEV. The junction carries 12 bases between V and J, which are trimmed by 7 bases and 0 bases respectively. Reading from cysteine to phenylalanine, the CDR3 counts 15 amino acids. CDR3 DNA is the only sequence kept; it has 45 bases, read in frame from the first base.